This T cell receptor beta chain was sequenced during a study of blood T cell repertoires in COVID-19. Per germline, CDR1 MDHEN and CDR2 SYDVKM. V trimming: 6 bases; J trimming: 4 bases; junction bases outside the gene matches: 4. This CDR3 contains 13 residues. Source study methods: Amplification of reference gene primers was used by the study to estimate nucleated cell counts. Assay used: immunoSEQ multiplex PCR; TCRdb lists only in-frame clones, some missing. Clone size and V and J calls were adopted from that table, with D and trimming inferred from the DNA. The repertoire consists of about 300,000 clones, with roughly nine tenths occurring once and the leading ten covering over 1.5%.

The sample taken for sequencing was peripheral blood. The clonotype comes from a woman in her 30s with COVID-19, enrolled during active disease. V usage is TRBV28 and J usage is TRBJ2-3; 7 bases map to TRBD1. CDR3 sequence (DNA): TGTGCCAGCAGGGGGACAGTGTCAGATACGCAGTATTTT. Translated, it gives CASRGTVSDTQYF.